This T cell receptor (beta chain) was sequenced for a study of T cell responses to AZD1222 COVID-19 vaccine. Study information: Second doses that came at about 4 or about 12 weeks were put together.

Only in-frame clones appear in the TCRdb table, and some are missing; sequencing was by immunoSEQ multiplex PCR. Among 150,000 to 200,000 clones listed, roughly nine tenths were seen once. This CDR3 contains 16 residues. Germline CDR1 MDHEN, CDR2 SYDVKM. Trimming took 2 bases from V and 3 from J, leaving 17 bases between them. This chain links TRBV28 with TRBJ2-7, with D perhaps being TRBD1 or TRBD2 (6 bases each). Sequences were derived from peripheral blood, sampled on day 0 of AZD1222 vaccination. This receptor was taken from an adult in good health. The CDR3 loop reads CASSLGGRVQGYEQYF. Written as DNA, the CDR3 is TGTGCCAGCAGTTTAGGGGGGCGAGTTCAGGGCTACGAGCAGTACTTC.